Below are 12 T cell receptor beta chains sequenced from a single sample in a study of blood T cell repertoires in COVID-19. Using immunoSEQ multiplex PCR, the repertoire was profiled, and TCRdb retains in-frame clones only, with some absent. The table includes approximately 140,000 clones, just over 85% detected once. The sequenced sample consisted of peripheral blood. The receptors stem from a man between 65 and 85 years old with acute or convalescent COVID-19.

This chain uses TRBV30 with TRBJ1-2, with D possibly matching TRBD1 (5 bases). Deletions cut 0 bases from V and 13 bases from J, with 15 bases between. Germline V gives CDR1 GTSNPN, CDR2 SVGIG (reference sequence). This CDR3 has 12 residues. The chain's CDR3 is CAWSVVAGGVTF. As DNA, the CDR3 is TGTGCCTGGAGTGTAGTAGCAGGAGGGGTCACCTTC.

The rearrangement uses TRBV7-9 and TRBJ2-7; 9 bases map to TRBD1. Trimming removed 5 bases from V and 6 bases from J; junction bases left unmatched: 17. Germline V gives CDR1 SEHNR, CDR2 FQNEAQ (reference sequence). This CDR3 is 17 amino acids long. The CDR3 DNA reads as TGTGCCAGCAGCCCTAAGCCCAGAGGACAGGGGACGGGCGAGCAGTACTTC. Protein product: CASSPKPRGQGTGEQYF.

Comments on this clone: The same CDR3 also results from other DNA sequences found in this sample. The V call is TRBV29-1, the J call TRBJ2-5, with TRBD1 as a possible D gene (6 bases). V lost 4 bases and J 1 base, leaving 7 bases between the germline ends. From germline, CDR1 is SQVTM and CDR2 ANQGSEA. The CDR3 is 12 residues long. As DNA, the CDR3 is TGCAGCGTTGCCAGGGGCCAAGAGACCCAGTACTTC. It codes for CSVARGQETQYF.

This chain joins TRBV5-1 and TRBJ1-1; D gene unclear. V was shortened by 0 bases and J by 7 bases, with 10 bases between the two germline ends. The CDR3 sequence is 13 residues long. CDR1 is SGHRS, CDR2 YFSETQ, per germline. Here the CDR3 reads CASSLGGSLEAFF. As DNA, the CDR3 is TGCGCCAGCAGCTTGGGAGGTTCCCTTGAAGCTTTCTTT. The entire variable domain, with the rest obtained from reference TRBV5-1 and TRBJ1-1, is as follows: KAGVTQTPRYLIKTRGQQVTLSCSPISGHRSVSWYQQTPGQGLQFLFEYFSETQRNKGNFPGRFSGRQFSNSRSEMNVSTLELGDSALYLCASSLGGSLEAFFGQGTRLTVV.

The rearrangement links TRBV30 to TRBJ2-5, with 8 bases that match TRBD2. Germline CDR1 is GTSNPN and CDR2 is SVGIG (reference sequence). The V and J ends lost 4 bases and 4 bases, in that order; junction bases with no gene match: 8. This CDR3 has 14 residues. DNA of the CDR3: TGTGCCTGGACCTTAGGGGCGGGAGGAGAGACCCAGTACTTC. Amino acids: CAWTLGAGGETQYF.

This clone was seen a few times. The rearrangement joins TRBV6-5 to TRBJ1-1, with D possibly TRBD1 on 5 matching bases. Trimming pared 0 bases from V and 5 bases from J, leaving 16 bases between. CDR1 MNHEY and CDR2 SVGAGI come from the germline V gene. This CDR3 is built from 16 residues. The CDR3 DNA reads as TGTGCCAGCAGTTACTCCCAATTTGGGGGGACTACTGAAGCTTTCTTT. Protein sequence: CASSYSQFGGTTEAFF.

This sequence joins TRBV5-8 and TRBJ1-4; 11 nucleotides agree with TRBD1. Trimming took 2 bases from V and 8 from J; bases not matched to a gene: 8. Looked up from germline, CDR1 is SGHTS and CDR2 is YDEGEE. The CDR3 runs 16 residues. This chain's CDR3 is CASSFPGTGGSEKLFF. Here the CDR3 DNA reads TGTGCCAGCAGCTTCCCCGGGACAGGGGGATCAGAAAAACTGTTTTTT.

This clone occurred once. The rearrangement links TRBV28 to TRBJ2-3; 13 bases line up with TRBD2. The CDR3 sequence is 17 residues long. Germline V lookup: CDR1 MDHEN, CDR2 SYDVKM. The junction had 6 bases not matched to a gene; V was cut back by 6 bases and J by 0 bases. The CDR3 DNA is TGTGCCAGCAGCAGGACTAGCGGGAGTATCAGCACAGATACGCAGTATTTT. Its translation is CASSRTSGSISTDTQYF.

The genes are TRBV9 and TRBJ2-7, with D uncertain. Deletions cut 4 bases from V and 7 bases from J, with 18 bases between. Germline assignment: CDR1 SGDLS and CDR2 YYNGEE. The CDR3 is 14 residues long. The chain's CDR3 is CASSSTESPGEQYF. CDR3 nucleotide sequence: TGTGCCAGCAGCTCCACCGAGTCCCCAGGTGAGCAGTACTTC.

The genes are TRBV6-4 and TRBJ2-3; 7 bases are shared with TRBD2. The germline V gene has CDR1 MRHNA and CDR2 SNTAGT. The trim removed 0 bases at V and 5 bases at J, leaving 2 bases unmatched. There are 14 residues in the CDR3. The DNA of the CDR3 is TGTGCCAGCAGTGACTCCGGGGGGAGAGATACGCAGTATTTT. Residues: CASSDSGGRDTQYF.

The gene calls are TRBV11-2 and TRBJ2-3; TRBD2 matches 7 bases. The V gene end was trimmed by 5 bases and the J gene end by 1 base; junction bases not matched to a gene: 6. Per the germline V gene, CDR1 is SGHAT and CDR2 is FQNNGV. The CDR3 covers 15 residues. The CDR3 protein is CASSPGAGGTDTQYF. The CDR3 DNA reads TGTGCCAGCAGCCCCGGGGCGGGAGGCACAGATACGCAGTATTTT.

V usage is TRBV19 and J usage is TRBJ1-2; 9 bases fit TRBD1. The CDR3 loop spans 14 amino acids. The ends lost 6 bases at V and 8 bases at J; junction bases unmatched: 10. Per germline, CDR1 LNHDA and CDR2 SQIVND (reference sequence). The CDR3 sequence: CASSIGDRAGGYTF. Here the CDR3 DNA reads TGTGCCAGTAGCATCGGGGACAGGGCGGGAGGCTACACCTTC.